The 11 T cell receptor beta chains listed next were all sequenced from one sample in a study of technical replicates of blood from a handful of donors. Produced via immunoSEQ multiplex PCR; TCRdb's table is partial and in-frame only. The sample records over 85,000 clones, about 96% being singletons. The sequenced material came from T cells isolated from PBMCs. The receptors shown here come from a human donor in good health.

V is TRBV6-5 and J is TRBJ2-2; TRBD1 matches 11 bases. Losses at the gene ends were 3 bases for V and 5 bases for J; bases not matched to a gene: 5. The CDR3 runs to 16 residues. The germline V gene has CDR1 MNHEY and CDR2 SVGAGI. The CDR3 here is CASSYTDRGQTGELFF. The CDR3 nucleotides are TGTGCCAGCAGTTATACGGACAGGGGGCAGACCGGGGAGCTGTTTTTT.

This chain links TRBV7-2 with TRBJ2-5; TRBD2 matches at 8 bases. Unmatched junction bases numbered 2, after V lost 1 base and J lost 4 bases. This CDR3 has 14 amino acids. CDR1 is SGHTA, CDR2 FQGNSA, per germline. CDR3 sequence: CASSLGLAGETQYF. CDR3 nucleotides: TGTGCCAGCAGCTTAGGTCTAGCGGGAGAGACCCAGTACTTC. Filled out from reference TRBV7-2 and TRBJ2-5, the complete variable domain reads GAGVSQSPSNKVTEKGKDVELRCDPISGHTALYWYRQSLGQGLEFLIYFQGNSAPDKSGLPSDRFSAERTGGSVSTLTIQRTQQEDSAVYLCASSLGLAGETQYFGPGTRLLVL.

The chain combines TRBV4-1 with TRBJ2-7; TRBD1 matches 7 bases. The V segment lost 3 bases and the J segment 0 bases; nucleotides outside the gene matches: 5. CDR1 is MGHRA, CDR2 YSYEKL, per germline. The CDR3 totals 15 residues. The CDR3 DNA is TGCGCCAGCAGCCAGCAAGACAGGGCCTCCTACGAGCAGTACTTC. It yields the protein CASSQQDRASYEQYF.

In its sample, this clone was seen once. The chain uses TRBV27 and TRBJ2-1; 10 nucleotides match TRBD2. Trimming removed 8 bases from V and 8 bases from J; junction bases left unmatched: 9. Germline V lookup: CDR1 MNHEY, CDR2 SMNVEV (reference sequence). This CDR3 has 14 amino acids. CDR3 DNA sequence: TGTGCCAGCCGTATTAGCGGGACTAGCGATGAGCAGTTCTTC. It encodes CASRISGTSDEQFF.

This chain joins TRBV27 and TRBJ1-2; TRBD1 might be the D (5 bases). CDR3 length: 15 residues. The germline V gene has CDR1 MNHEY and CDR2 SMNVEV (reference sequence). V dropped 10 bases and J dropped 0 bases, with 18 bases sitting between them. CDR3 protein: CATNPQGNPNYGYTF. The CDR3, as DNA: TGTGCCACCAACCCTCAGGGAAATCCTAACTATGGCTACACCTTC.

The V gene is TRBV7-2, the J gene TRBJ1-3; maybe TRBD1 (5 bases). The germline CDR1 and CDR2 sequences are SGHTA and FQGNSA. V was clipped by 4 bases and J by 0 bases, with 16 bases between them. The CDR3 extends over 17 amino acids. For the CDR3, the DNA is TGTGCCAGCAGCTGGCCCCGGGGGGGTAGCTCTGGAAACACCATATATTTT. Its translation is CASSWPRGGSSGNTIYF.

This clone was counted between two and nine times. The chain is built from TRBV5-1 and TRBJ2-1, with 13 bases that match TRBD2. V lost 3 bases, J lost 8 bases, and 5 bases stayed unmatched. The CDR3 runs 15 residues. Per the germline V gene, CDR1 is SGHRS and CDR2 is YFSETQ. The CDR3 nucleotides read TGCGCCAGCAGCTGGGGGACTAGCGGGACCTATGAGCAGTTCTTC. It specifies CASSWGTSGTYEQFF. Supplemented by reference TRBV5-1 and TRBJ2-1, the full variable domain reads KAGVTQTPRYLIKTRGQQVTLSCSPISGHRSVSWYQQTPGQGLQFLFEYFSETQRNKGNFPGRFSGRQFSNSRSEMNVSTLELGDSALYLCASSWGTSGTYEQFFGPGTRLTVL.

The rearrangement joins TRBV7-9 to TRBJ2-3; 7 bases align to TRBD2. Trimming cost V 5 bases and J 5 bases; bases outside gene matches: 10. This CDR3 contains 15 residues. CDR1 SEHNR and CDR2 FQNEAQ come from the germline V gene (reference sequence). CDR3 region: CASSRGGLSEDTQYF. For the CDR3, the DNA is TGTGCCAGCAGCCGCGGGGGATTGTCAGAAGATACGCAGTATTTT.

The chain carries TRBV19 and TRBJ1-4, with a weak D call TRBD1 (6 bases). Trimming removed 7 bases from V and 4 bases from J, with 13 bases in between. Germline V lookup: CDR1 LNHDA, CDR2 SQIVND (reference sequence). This CDR3 is built from 14 residues. CDR3 coding DNA: TGTGCCAGTATCGGACAGAAAATTAATGAAAAACTGTTTTTT. Amino acids: CASIGQKINEKLFF. The variable domain in full, with the rest retrieved from reference TRBV19 and TRBJ1-4, is DGGITQSPKYLFRKEGQNVTLSCEQNLNHDAMYWYRQDPGQGLRLIYYSQIVNDFQKGDIAEGYSVSREKKESFPLTVTSAQKNPTAFYLCASIGQKINEKLFFGSGTQLSVL.

The rearrangement uses TRBV11-2 and TRBJ2-2, with D perhaps TRBD2 (6 bases). The length of the CDR3 is 16 residues. CDR1 and CDR2 from the germline V gene are SGHAT and FQNNGV. V lost 5 bases and J lost 2, with 15 bases in between. The CDR3 region is CASSRDGGINTGELFF. The DNA for the CDR3 is TGTGCCAGCAGCCGGGACGGGGGTATTAACACCGGGGAGCTGTTTTTT. Full variable domain (remainder filled in from reference TRBV11-2 and TRBJ2-2): EAGVAQSPRYKIIEKRQSVAFWCNPISGHATLYWYQQILGQGPKLLIQFQNNGVVDDSQLPKDRFSAERLKGVDSTLKIQPAKLEDSAVYLCASSRDGGINTGELFFGEGSRLTVL.

This rearrangement joins TRBV5-1 to TRBJ2-3; no clear D gene. The CDR3 runs 15 residues. The V gene's germline CDR1 is SGHRS and CDR2 YFSETQ. V shed 3 bases and J shed 2 bases, with 13 bases lying between them. In DNA, the CDR3 is TGCGCCAGCAGCTCCACTAAGCCCTACACAGATACGCAGTATTTT. Its protein product is CASSSTKPYTDTQYF.